This is a list of T cell receptor beta chains from one sample in a study of response to subunit inactivated influenza vaccine. Each CDR3 protein gets one entry after TCRdb re-called the RT-PCR reads with MiXCR. Of fewer than 700,000 distinct CDR3 sequences in the sample, 13% are singletons; the top ten hold 10% to 15%. The specimen comprised PBMCs from blood, sampled 45 days after vaccination. The receptors were gathered from a man between 50 and 59 years old who received an inactivated influenza vaccine. The CDR3 runs from the conserved cysteine through the conserved F or W. The order of the fields is V gene, J gene, clone size, D gene, CDR3 DNA, CDR3 protein. The D gene is left open where the match is weak. Not every row has a clone size; where given, it reads once, few, many or a size class.

TRBV7-8	TRBJ2-1	few	NA	TGTGCCAGCAGCGTGGCCAGGACATACTCCTACAATGAGCAGTTCTTC	CASSVARTYSYNEQFF
TRBV20-1	TRBJ2-7	many	NA	TGCAGTGCTGATGAGGACAGCTCCTACGAGCAGTACTTC	CSADEDSSYEQYF
TRBV20-1	TRBJ1-5	few	TRBD1	TGCAGTGCAGGCCAGGGGGATCAGCCCCAGCATTTT	CSAGQGDQPQHF
TRBV6-2/TRBV6-3	TRBJ2-1	NA	TRBD2	TGTGCCAGCAGTCGGACTAGCGCTTACAATGAGCAGTTCTTC	CASSRTSAYNEQFF
TRBV5-6	TRBJ1-1	few	NA	TGTGCCAGCAGCTCCGGGACCCAAGCTTTCTTT	CASSSGTQAFF
TRBV5-1	TRBJ2-7	NA	TRBD1	TGCGCCAGCAGCTTGGCGGGGACAGACTACGAGCAGTACTTC	CASSLAGTDYEQYF
TRBV7-2	TRBJ2-7	few	NA	TGTGCCAGCAGCTTAGTTGGTTCGCAGGTGGTCTACGAGCAGTACTTC	CASSLVGSQVVYEQYF
TRBV14	TRBJ2-7	few	TRBD1	TGTGCCAGCAGCCGTCCGGGACAGGGAATCAACGAGCAGTACTTC	CASSRPGQGINEQYF
TRBV5-5	TRBJ2-1	NA	TRBD2	TGTGCCAGCAGCTTAGGACTAGCGGGCCTCTTTGAGCAGTTCTTC	CASSLGLAGLFEQFF
TRBV12-3/TRBV12-4	TRBJ2-1	many	TRBD2	TGTGCCAGCACGCCCGGACTAGCGGGTTTATATGAGCAGTTCTTC	CASTPGLAGLYEQFF
TRBV6-1	TRBJ1-4	many	TRBD1	TGTGCCAGCAGCCCCGGGACAGGGGGCCTGGGAAAACTGTTTTTT	CASSPGTGGLGKLFF
TRBV9	TRBJ2-5	NA	TRBD2	TGTGCCAGCAGCGCCGCTGGCGGGGGGCTCCAAGAGACCCAGTACTTC	CASSAAGGGLQETQYF
TRBV10-3	TRBJ2-7	NA	TRBD2	TGTGCCACCTTGGGGACTAGTGGTCCCTACGAGCAGTACTTC	CATLGTSGPYEQYF
TRBV13	TRBJ2-7	many	NA	TGTGCCAGCAGCTTAGGCCAGGTCGGAGGCTACGAGCAGTACTTC	CASSLGQVGGYEQYF
TRBV5-1	TRBJ2-1	NA	TRBD1	TGCGCCAGCAGCTTGGTTTCGGCAGGGGGACATTACAATGAGCAGTTCTTC	CASSLVSAGGHYNEQFF
TRBV29-1	TRBJ2-7	NA	TRBD1	TGCAGCGTTGTTTCGGACAGGTACGAGCAGTACTTC	CSVVSDRYEQYF
TRBV12-3/TRBV12-4	TRBJ1-5	few	NA	TGTGCCAGCAGTTTACGGGGGGGTCGCAATCAGCCCCAGCATTTT	CASSLRGGRNQPQHF
TRBV7-2	TRBJ2-1	NA	TRBD2	TGTGACAGCAGACAAGGAGGTCGGACTAGCGGAAACAATGAGCAGTTCTTC	CDSRQGGRTSGNNEQFF
TRBV5-1	TRBJ2-1	NA	TRBD2	TGCGCCAGCAGCTTGTCAGGACTAGCGGAAAATGAGCAGTTCTTC	CASSLSGLAENEQFF
TRBV29-1	TRBJ2-5	NA	NA	TGCAGCGTCGCCGGACGGATTACCCAAGAGACCCAGTACTTC	CSVAGRITQETQYF
TRBV5-1	TRBJ1-1	many	TRBD1	TGCGCCAGCAGCGTGGGACAGGGAAACACTGAAGCTTTCTTT	CASSVGQGNTEAFF
TRBV16	TRBJ2-5	NA	TRBD2	TGTGCCAGCAGCGCGACTAGCGGGCAAGAGACCCAGTACTTC	CASSATSGQETQYF
TRBV5-8	TRBJ2-2	NA	NA	TGTGCCAGCAGCTTCGGGGTAATCACCGGGGAGCTGTTTTTT	CASSFGVITGELFF
TRBV20-1	TRBJ2-7	NA	NA	TGCAGTGCCCCGCACAGCGACACCTACGAGCAGTACTTC	CSAPHSDTYEQYF
TRBV5-1	TRBJ2-1	many	NA	TGCGCCAGCAGCTTGGCTCGCCGGGCGGAAAGCTCCTACAATGAGCAGTTCTTC	CASSLARRAESSYNEQFF
TRBV12-3/TRBV12-4	TRBJ2-3	few	NA	TGTGCCAGCAGCCCTTATATTCGAGGGCGTTTAGATACGCAGTATTTT	CASSPYIRGRLDTQYF
TRBV4-3	TRBJ2-1	few	TRBD2	TGCGCCAGCAGCCAAGATTGGAACTCTCGGACTAGCAAGTTCTTC	CASSQDWNSRTSKFF
TRBV12-3/TRBV12-4	TRBJ2-7	few	TRBD1	TGTGCCAGCAGCCCTAGACAGGGGTGGGCCTACGAGCAGTACTTC	CASSPRQGWAYEQYF
TRBV18	TRBJ2-7	few	NA	TGTGCCAGCTCACCGACCGCAGGGAGTTCCCACGAGCAGTACTTC	CASSPTAGSSHEQYF
TRBV5-1	TRBJ2-1	few	NA	TGCGCCAGCAGCTTGGGTGTAATTTCCAATGAGCAGTTCTTC	CASSLGVISNEQFF
TRBV7-2	TRBJ1-1	NA	NA	TGTGCCAGCAGCTTTATAGGGGTCAGTGAAGCTTTCTTT	CASSFIGVSEAFF
TRBV5-1	TRBJ2-7	NA	NA	TGCGCCAGCAGCTTGGCCGGCTCGTCGGGCGAGCAGTACTTC	CASSLAGSSGEQYF
TRBV5-1	TRBJ1-3	NA	TRBD1	TGCGCCAGCAGCTTGGGACAGGGAAGTGAGACATTTGGAAACACCATATATTTT	CASSLGQGSETFGNTIYF
TRBV12-3/TRBV12-4	TRBJ1-1	few	NA	TGTGCCAGCAGTTTCCAAACGAACACTGAAGCTTTCTTT	CASSFQTNTEAFF
TRBV20-1	TRBJ2-7	many	NA	TGCAGTGCTAGAGACAACCTCTACGAGCAGTACTTC	CSARDNLYEQYF
TRBV6-2/TRBV6-3	TRBJ2-1	few	TRBD2	TGTGCCAGCAGTAACGGACTAGGGACGAATGAGCAGTTCTTC	CASSNGLGTNEQFF
TRBV7-9	TRBJ2-7	few	NA	TGTGCCAGCAGCTTATGGGACGGAGCCTACGAGCAGTACTTC	CASSLWDGAYEQYF
TRBV6-1	TRBJ2-1	many	TRBD1	TGTGCCAGCAGTACGGGACAGGGAGACTATGAGCAGTTCTTC	CASSTGQGDYEQFF
TRBV4-1	TRBJ2-6	NA	NA	TGCGCCAGCAGCCCCGTGACGGCTGGGGCCAACGTCCTGACTTTC	CASSPVTAGANVLTF
TRBV3-1	TRBJ1-2	NA	NA	TGTGCCAGCAGCCAAGTAAGCCGGACTCATTATGGCTACACCTTC	CASSQVSRTHYGYTF
TRBV7-2	TRBJ1-4	many	NA	TGTGCCAGCAGCTCCAGTAAAGGGGCAGAAGAAAAACTGTTTTTT	CASSSSKGAEEKLFF
TRBV28	TRBJ1-1	NA	NA	TGTGCCAGCAGTTCCTCCGACAGGCTGAACACTGAAGCTTTCTTT	CASSSSDRLNTEAFF
TRBV4-2	TRBJ2-7	few	NA	TGTGCCAGCAGCCAAGAAGGCCAGGGGGGATTCTACGAGCAGTACTTC	CASSQEGQGGFYEQYF
TRBV20-1	TRBJ2-3	many	NA	TGCAGTGCTACTAGCGAGACAGATACGCAGTATTTT	CSATSETDTQYF
TRBV10-3	TRBJ2-4	NA	NA	TGTGCCATCAGTGTTGGCCGAGGGAGTATGATTCAGTACTTC	CAISVGRGSMIQYF
TRBV9	TRBJ2-7	few	NA	TGTGCCAGCAGCGGTGTAACAGGGAGCTCCTACGAGCAGTACTTC	CASSGVTGSSYEQYF
TRBV7-9	TRBJ2-7	few	NA	TGTGCCAGCAGCAGCAGGACTTATGGCTACGAGCAGTACTTC	CASSSRTYGYEQYF
TRBV20-1	TRBJ2-5	NA	TRBD1	TGCAGTGCTCGAACCGGGACAGGGACGATGGAGACCCAGTACTTC	CSARTGTGTMETQYF
TRBV18	TRBJ2-5	NA	NA	TGTGCCAGCTCATCGGCATCAACGGAGACCCAGTACTTC	CASSSASTETQYF
TRBV12-3/TRBV12-4	TRBJ2-2	NA	NA	TGTGCCAGCAGAGCGCACACATCGCGGGGTCTTACGAACACCGGGGAGCTGTTTTTT	CASRAHTSRGLTNTGELFF
TRBV4-3	TRBJ2-5	NA	NA	TGCGCCAGCAGCCAAGAAATCCCTTCAACCGTAGAGACCCAGTACTTC	CASSQEIPSTVETQYF
TRBV11-1	TRBJ2-1	few	NA	TGTGCCAGCAGCTTAGCGCTTGGCACTTACTCCTACAATGAGCAGTTCTTC	CASSLALGTYSYNEQFF
TRBV6-2/TRBV6-3	TRBJ2-5	few	TRBD2	TGTGCCAGCAGAACCAGGACTAGAGGAGAGACCCAGTACTTC	CASRTRTRGETQYF
TRBV29-1	TRBJ2-1	few	NA	TGCAGCGCCCGGGACACGAGATCCAACTACAATGAGCAGTTCTTC	CSARDTRSNYNEQFF